This entry concerns a single T cell receptor (beta chain). Its specificity is not known. Assay: immunoSEQ multiplex PCR; the TCRdb copy retains only in-frame clones and omits some. The repertoire holds around 33,000 clones, with roughly 71% as singletons. In germline, CDR1 is MNHEY, CDR2 SVGAGI. V lost 0 bases and J lost 7, with 13 bases in between. The CDR3 runs to 16 residues. The source of the sample is a study of STAT5B mutations in CD4+ large granular lymphocyte leukemia. Regarding the study as a whole: Without putative leukemic clones, patient CD4-sorted repertoires remained more clonal than healthy CD4+ repertoires. TRBV06-family usage was enriched in top patient clones (8/27) versus controls (2/35).

This clonotype was sampled from a human donor in good health. Material for sequencing was CD4+ T cells from blood buffy coats. V gene TRBV6-5 combines with J gene TRBJ1-6, with TRBD1 as a possible D gene (5 bases). Here the CDR3 DNA reads TGTGCCAGCAGTTACTCCGGGACTTTACTCAATTCACCCCTCCACTTT. It specifies CASSYSGTLLNSPLHF.